The 6 T cell receptor beta chains listed next were all sequenced from one sample in a study of blood T cells in healthy people across ages (dated by TCRdb to between 2015 and 2016). The receptor library was made with 5' RACE. The second PCR ran for roughly 7 to 11 cycles and used a J-beta primer mix along with a sample-barcoded 5' primer. TCRdb redid the processing of the public reads, applying fastp at Q25 and MiXCR, and retained in-frame beta chains. Identical CDR3 proteins give one entry, which carries the most common genes and DNA. A total of over 1,500,000 distinct CDR3 sequences appear in this sample, roughly 43% of them only once. Jointly, the top ten make up roughly 24% of the sample. The sample consisted of blood. These TCRs come from a human donor in good health.

This clonotype was observed many times. This rearrangement joins TRBV10-3 to TRBJ2-1; D is undetermined. Per the germline V gene, CDR1 is ENHRY and CDR2 is SYGVKD. The V end lost 8 bases, the J end lost 7 bases, and 12 bases lay between the germline ends. The CDR3 has 12 amino acids. Here the CDR3 DNA reads TGTGCCATCGCCGACCTTACAAATGAGCAGTTCTTC. Its protein product is CAIADLTNEQFF.

The rearrangement links TRBV7-2 to TRBJ2-5; 7 bases fit TRBD1. CDR1 is SGHTA and CDR2 is FQGNSA in the germline V gene. The V gene end was trimmed by 1 base and the J gene end by 1 base; junction bases not matched to a gene: 6. The CDR3 covers 16 residues. The CDR3 loop is CASSLVGQRLQETQYF. CDR3 DNA sequence: TGTGCCAGCAGCTTAGTGGGACAGCGCCTCCAAGAGACCCAGTACTTC.

CDR3 loop: CASSLTGYTGGADTQYF. CDR3 bases: TGTGCCAGCAGCTTAACTGGCTACACCGGGGGTGCAGATACGCAGTATTTT. The V gene is TRBV7-3, the J gene TRBJ2-3, with D perhaps TRBD2 (6 bases). Per germline, CDR1 SGHTA and CDR2 FQGTGA. This CDR3 region has 17 residues. V lost 0 bases and J lost 4, with 17 bases in between.

This sequence joins TRBV20-1 and TRBJ2-7; D could derive from TRBD1 or TRBD2 (5 bases each). In germline, CDR1 is DFQATT, CDR2 SNEGSKA (reference sequence). The CDR3 has 15 amino acids. Trimming pared 6 bases from V and 0 bases from J, leaving 18 bases between. The DNA of the CDR3 is TGCAGTGCCCCCCTCCGGGACGGAGGCTCCTACGAGCAGTACTTC. Translating gives CSAPLRDGGSYEQYF.

The CDR3 protein is CASSLEQGEANVLTF. The CDR3 DNA reads as TGCGCCAGCAGCTTGGAACAGGGTGAGGCCAACGTCCTGACTTTC. This chain uses TRBV5-1 with TRBJ2-6; D may be TRBD1 (6 bases). This CDR3 contains 15 residues. Germline lookup yields CDR1 SGHRS and CDR2 YFSETQ. V lost 0 bases to trimming and J lost 6 bases, with 10 bases between them.

The rearrangement uses TRBV29-1 and TRBJ2-1; TRBD1 or TRBD2 may be the D gene (5 bases each). CDR3 length: 17 amino acids. Germline V lookup: CDR1 SQVTM, CDR2 ANQGSEA. V gave up 2 bases and J gave up 3 bases, with 20 bases separating them. The CDR3: CSVEWKGRIQYYNEQFF. Written as DNA, the CDR3 is TGCAGCGTTGAATGGAAGGGGAGAATCCAATACTACAATGAGCAGTTCTTC.